A selection of T cell receptor beta chains follows, all from one sample in a study of T cell responses to AZD1222 COVID-19 vaccine. The table came from immunoSEQ multiplex PCR; TCRdb's copy has only in-frame clones and leaves some out. The sample comprises 120,000 or so clones, about 90% of which are singletons, and 5% to 5.5% rests with the top ten. Sequenced here: peripheral blood, sampled on day 0 of AZD1222 vaccination. Every receptor here comes from an adult in good health. Both conserved end residues are part of each CDR3. The order of the fields is V gene, J gene, CDR3 protein.

TRBV5-5	TRBJ2-2	CASSLIRGGELFF
TRBV29-1	TRBJ2-3	CSVQREFADTQYF
TRBV19	TRBJ2-7	CASKFSPGLSYEQYF
TRBV29-1	TRBJ2-1	CSVGQGAWSEQFF
TRBV19	TRBJ1-2	CASSIGTRTGYTF
TRBV2	TRBJ1-1	CAHTWGRQGRNTEAFF
TRBV5-5	TRBJ2-7	CASSLLRRQGIYEQYF
TRBV24-1	TRBJ2-4	CATSDSGQPQYF
TRBV2	TRBJ1-1	CAKRGTGAAEAFF
TRBV11-2	TRBJ2-3	CASSSSTEGTDTQYF
TRBV19	TRBJ1-6	CASTQDSYNSPLHF
TRBV2	TRBJ1-2	CASKAGPPYGYTF
TRBV3-1/TRBV3-2	TRBJ2-7	CASSQARSSYEQYF
TRBV5-1	TRBJ1-4	CASSPFFQGIREKLFF
TRBV7-2	TRBJ2-7	CASSLSTLGEQYF
TRBV9	TRBJ2-7	CASSVTGGSYEQYF
TRBV6-5	TRBJ1-2	CASSYRGEVGDYGYTF
TRBV5-6	TRBJ1-1	CASSLPGGLVLNTEAFF
TRBV19	TRBJ1-5	CASSTGSNSNQPQHF
TRBV7-3	TRBJ1-2	CASSSTGGGNGYTF
TRBV4-1	TRBJ2-1	CASSPGGVLTDNEQFF
TRBV18	TRBJ1-2	CASSPQGQGSYGYTF
TRBV5-1	TRBJ1-1	CASSLADTMNTEAFF
TRBV6-5	TRBJ2-4	CASSRENIQYF
TRBV9	TRBJ1-4	CASSVSGRAEKLFF
TRBV24-1	TRBJ1-6	CATNPGLLAPLHF
TRBV29-1	TRBJ2-7	CSASGPAEQYF
TRBV30	TRBJ1-3	CAVIGLRSGNTIYF
TRBV6-5	TRBJ1-2	CASSYSAGYGYTF
TRBV27	TRBJ2-5	CASSWGGVGETQYF
TRBV3-1/TRBV3-2	TRBJ2-6	CASSRSGANVLTF
TRBV2	TRBJ2-3	CASNGGWDVSTDTQYF
TRBV7-8	TRBJ1-6	CASSLAQGGTYNSPLHF
TRBV3-1/TRBV3-2	TRBJ2-1	CASSQLLAGGPPGEQFF
TRBV4-1	TRBJ1-5	CASSQQDQLSQPQHF